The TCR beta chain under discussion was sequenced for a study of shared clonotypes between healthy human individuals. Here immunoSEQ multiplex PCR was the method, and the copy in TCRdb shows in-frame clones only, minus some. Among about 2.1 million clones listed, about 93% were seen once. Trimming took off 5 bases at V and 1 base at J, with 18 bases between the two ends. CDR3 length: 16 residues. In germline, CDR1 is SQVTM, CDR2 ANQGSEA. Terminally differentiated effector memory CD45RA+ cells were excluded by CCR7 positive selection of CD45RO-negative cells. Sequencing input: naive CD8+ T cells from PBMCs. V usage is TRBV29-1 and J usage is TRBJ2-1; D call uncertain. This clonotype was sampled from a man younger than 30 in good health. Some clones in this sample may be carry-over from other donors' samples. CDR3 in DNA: TGCAGCGTTCCGGGTTTGTTGTCCGGGTCCTACAATGAGCAGTTCTTC. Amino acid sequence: CSVPGLLSGSYNEQFF.